The T cell receptor beta chain under discussion was sequenced for a study of PD-1 blockade in mismatch repair-deficient tumors (dated by TCRdb to 2015 to 2018). Notes on the research overall: Between late 2013 and September 2016, 75 to 95 consecutive patients with some 12 mismatch repair-deficient cancer types, all previously treated and progressing, were enrolled in the trial. Tumor-associated T cell clones in the peripheral blood of patients responding to PD-1 blockade were tracked using deep sequencing of TCR CDR3 regions. General study outcomes and caveats: After pembrolizumab, tumor-resident clones, which were often undetectable in blood before treatment, expanded rapidly and then contracted, generally ahead of radiologic responses.

As concerns this clone: Its antigen remains undetermined. Base quality data are lacking; no much larger clone is found one base away.

The library was obtained by the immunoSEQ multiplex PCR assay. TCRdb carries this immuneACCESS record with in-frame sequences only. Its versions omit some clonotypes, under half of them owing to an unresolved V gene in the studies checked, with the rest unexplained. In all, the sample holds 76,000 or so clones, and around 80% of those were seen once. Approximately 5.1% of the sample belongs to the ten largest clones. Mismatch repair deficiency in every enrolled patient was established by polymerase chain reaction or immunohistochemistry. TCR sequencing was carried out for three patients who responded to pembrolizumab therapy. The phase II trial prospectively evaluated PD-1 blockade with pembrolizumab in advanced mismatch repair-deficient cancers, independent of tissue of origin. Peripheral blood T cell samples were serially collected before and at multiple times after PD-1 blockade was started. Blood sampling times were reported as weeks after the first pembrolizumab dose.

The CDR3 starts with the cysteine, ends with the phenylalanine, and has 16 residues. The entry retains the CDR3 DNA only, 48 bases that are in frame from base 1. Reading the germline V gene gives CDR1 SGHDT and CDR2 YYEEEE. At the junction V is shortened by 1 base and J by 6 bases, with 19 bases in between. Recombination connected TRBV5-6 to TRBJ1-2; the best D guess is TRBD1, with 6 bases matching. The source material was peripheral blood, sampled 44 weeks after starting pembrolizumab. The clonotype comes from an adult with mismatch repair-deficient cancer. The bases are TGTGCCAGCAGCTTGTTCACTGTCGGGGGGCACAATGGCTACACCTTC. Its protein is CASSLFTVGGHNGYTF.